In this sample, the clone carrying this TCR beta chain turned up once. Its antigen remains unidentified. Within the sample, other DNA sequences also encode this same CDR3. Positively selected for CCR7, the CD45RO-negative cells used as naive CD8 cells excluded terminally differentiated effector memory CD45RA+ cells. Adult Caucasians living in Nashville, Tennessee made up all of the donors. Genomic DNA belonging to each subset was distributed in equal measure over several immunoSEQ plates. Clones were sequenced by immunoSEQ multiplex PCR, and TCRdb holds only the in-frame ones, with some missing. The sample contains around 2,100,000 clones, about 95% of which appear only once. From germline, CDR1 is SGHDT and CDR2 YYEEEE. Trimming removed 0 bases from V and 4 bases from J, with 8 bases in between. CDR3 length equals 15 residues. The data are from a study of shared clonotypes between healthy human individuals. Study conclusions and caveats: Some clonotypes were shared by all four sorted-subset donors, while others were not shared. The non-shared ones had lower generation probabilities than the shared ones.

This sequence was found in a man aged 18 to 35 in good health. The V gene is TRBV5-6, the J gene TRBJ1-6; D gene uncertain. The sequencing sample was made of naive CD8+ T cells sorted from blood. CDR3 residues: CASSLATEYNSPLHF. CDR3 nucleotides: TGTGCCAGCAGCTTGGCGACCGAATATAATTCACCCCTCCACTTT.